This passage covers 5 T cell receptor beta chains from one sample sequenced in a study of blood T cell repertoires in COVID-19. Assay used: immunoSEQ multiplex PCR; TCRdb lists only in-frame clones, some missing. The sample gives 120,000 or so clones, about 80% of which show up once; 10% to 15% is in the top ten. Sequences were obtained from peripheral blood. Source of these receptors: a man in his sixties with acute or convalescent COVID-19.

V usage is TRBV18 and J usage is TRBJ2-7; TRBD1 matches 9 bases. The germline CDR1 and CDR2 sequences are KGHSH and LQKENI. V dropped 3 bases and J dropped 3; count of bases not matched to a gene: 6. The CDR3 extends over 15 amino acids. CDR3 in DNA: TGTGCCAGCTCACCTTCGGGACAGGGTTTCTACGAGCAGTACTTC. Encoded protein: CASSPSGQGFYEQYF.

The CDR3 DNA reads TGTGCCAGCAGCCAACGGGCCGGGAGGGTCTCCTACAATGAGCAGTTCTTC. It encodes CASSQRAGRVSYNEQFF. The gene calls are TRBV3-1 (or the pseudogene TRBV3-2) and TRBJ2-1; 8 bases line up with TRBD2. The CDR3 spans 17 residues. Germline V gene lookup returns CDR1 LGHDT and CDR2 YNNKEL (reference sequence). V was pared by 2 bases and J by 0 bases, with 6 bases of the junction left unmatched.

The chain uses TRBV10-1 and TRBJ2-2, with 7 bases identical to TRBD2. The germline V gene has CDR1 WNHNN and CDR2 SYGVQD (reference sequence). V trimming: 10 bases; J trimming: 3 bases; junction bases outside the gene matches: 23. The CDR3 is 19 residues long. The CDR3 protein is CAIRYKETSRVEYTGELFF. The CDR3 coding sequence is TGCGCCATCCGGTACAAAGAGACTAGCAGGGTAGAGTACACCGGGGAGCTGTTTTTT.

The chain uses TRBV27 and TRBJ1-3, with 7 positions matching TRBD1. The germline V gene encodes CDR1 MNHEY and CDR2 SMNVEV (reference sequence). The CDR3 is made up of 16 amino acids. V shed 5 bases, J shed 9 bases, and the junction held 16 bases outside the gene matches. CDR3 bases: TGTGCCAGCAGTCCCCAACGAGGGCTGTCAGGGGGCACCATATATTTT. Its translation: CASSPQRGLSGGTIYF.

The chain employs TRBV5-4 and TRBJ2-3; a weak D match, TRBD1 (5 bases). Germline assignment: CDR1 SGHNT and CDR2 YYREEE (reference sequence). The CDR3 is made up of 13 amino acids. Trimming took off 4 bases at V and 3 bases at J, with 9 bases between the two ends. The CDR3 nucleotides are TGTGCCAGCAGCCCAAAGGGGACAGATACGCAGTATTTT. This encodes CASSPKGTDTQYF.